Below are 14 T cell receptor beta chains sequenced from a single sample in a study of blood T cell repertoires in COVID-19. TCRdb's copy holds only in-frame clones and misses some; the assay was immunoSEQ multiplex PCR. The sample contains hundreds of thousands of clones, around nine tenths of which appear only once. The sequenced material came from peripheral blood. All receptors derive from a woman in her sixties or seventies with COVID-19, enrolled during active disease.

The J gene is TRBJ1-5, the V gene TRBV4-1, with D perhaps matching TRBD1 (6 bases). Germline loops: CDR1 MGHRA, CDR2 YSYEKL. The V gene lost 3 bases and the J gene lost 3 bases, with 15 bases spanning the gap. The CDR3 is made up of 16 amino acids. CDR3 sequence reads: CASSQPMDSINQPQHF. The CDR3 nucleotides are TGCGCCAGCAGCCAGCCCATGGACAGCATCAATCAGCCCCAGCATTTT.

The gene calls are TRBV21-1 and TRBJ1-6. TRBV21-1 is a pseudogene locus. The CDR3 is made up of 13 amino acids. The CDR3 reads CASSGGENSPLHF. The CDR3 bases are TGTGCCAGCAGCGGCGGCGAGAATTCACCCCTCCACTTT.

The V gene is TRBV5-1, the J gene TRBJ2-1, with TRBD1 matching over 10 bases. There are 15 residues in the CDR3. Trimming removed 4 bases from V and 7 bases from J; junction bases left unmatched: 8. The germline CDR1 and CDR2 sequences are SGHRS and YFSETQ. The CDR3 DNA follows: TGCGCCAGCAGCCCAGACAGGGGGCATCGGAATGAGCAGTTCTTC. It yields the protein CASSPDRGHRNEQFF.

The chain joins TRBV2 to TRBJ2-2; tentatively, D is TRBD1 (5 bases). The CDR3 runs 14 residues. V shed 8 bases and J shed 3 bases, with 13 bases lying between them. Germline assignment: CDR1 SNHLY and CDR2 FYNNEI. CDR3 nucleotide sequence: TGTGCCAGCCATTCCCAGGGCGACACCGGGGAGCTGTTTTTT. Residues: CASHSQGDTGELFF.

The chain recombines TRBV19 with TRBJ1-4; D is possibly TRBD1 (5 bases). The germline V and J ends were trimmed by 6 bases and 0 bases, with 11 bases remaining between them. The germline gives CDR1 LNHDA, CDR2 SQIVND (reference sequence). This CDR3 contains 15 residues. In DNA form, the CDR3 reads TGTGCCAGTAGAGTCAGGGCAGCAACTAATGAAAAACTGTTTTTT. It yields the protein CASRVRAATNEKLFF.

This clone was seen just once. The CDR3 here is CASSYPGLPSPLHF. The CDR3 DNA reads as TGTGCCAGCAGTTACCCGGGACTCCCTTCACCCCTCCACTTT. This chain joins TRBV6-2 or TRBV6-3 and TRBJ1-6; D might be TRBD1 (5 bases). CDR1 is MNHEY, CDR2 SVGEGT, per germline. This CDR3 spans 14 amino acids. V gave up 2 bases and J gave up 9 bases, with 11 bases separating them.

This clone was detected a few times. V and J are TRBV19 and TRBJ1-6; 7 bases are shared with TRBD1. The CDR3 is 15 residues long. The germline V gene has CDR1 LNHDA and CDR2 SQIVND (reference sequence). V lost 2 bases and J lost 7; bases outside the gene matches: 5. The CDR3 here is CASSIQAGGNSPLHF. Written as DNA, the CDR3 is TGTGCCAGTAGTATACAGGCAGGGGGAAATTCACCCCTCCACTTT.

The V and J genes are TRBV9 and TRBJ2-5; 7 positions match TRBD2. This CDR3 is built from 15 residues. Germline V CDR1 and CDR2: SGDLS, YYNGEE. V shed 0 bases, J shed 3 bases, and the junction held 5 bases outside the gene matches. Written as DNA, the CDR3 is TGTGCCAGCAGCGTAGTCGGGGCGGGGGAAGAGACCCAGTACTTC. Protein sequence: CASSVVGAGEETQYF.

The V gene is TRBV11-3, the J gene TRBJ2-1, with D perhaps matching TRBD1 (5 bases). The CDR3 has 13 residues. Germline values: CDR1 SGHNT, CDR2 YENEEA. Trimming removed 2 bases at V and 4 bases at J, with 6 bases between. The CDR3 DNA reads TGTGCCAGCAGCTTAAACAGGTACAATGAGCAGTTCTTC. Translating it yields CASSLNRYNEQFF. The whole variable domain, filled in from reference TRBV11-3 and TRBJ2-1, reads EAGVVQSPRYKIIEKKQPVAFWCNPISGHNTLYWYLQNLGQGPELLIRYENEEAVDDSQLPKDRFSAERLKGVDSTLKIQPAELGDSAVYLCASSLNRYNEQFFGPGTRLTVL.

A few counts support this clone. J is TRBJ2-7 and V is TRBV10-1, with D maybe TRBD2 (6 bases). Deletions cut 6 bases from V and 5 bases from J, with 20 bases between. The CDR3 runs to 15 residues. The germline V gene has CDR1 WNHNN and CDR2 SYGVQD (reference sequence). CDR3 nucleotide sequence: TGCGCCAGCAGCCCCGAAGGGACTTCTCGGAACGAGCAGTACTTC. This codes for CASSPEGTSRNEQYF.

This chain connects TRBV6-2 or TRBV6-3 to TRBJ1-6; 9 bases map to TRBD1. Per the germline V gene, CDR1 is MNHEY and CDR2 is SVGEGT. The CDR3 has 14 amino acids. After removal of 5 bases from V and 9 bases from J, the junction contained 5 bases not matched to a gene. DNA for the CDR3: TGTGCCAGCAGTCCCGGGACAGGGTTTTCACCCCTCCACTTT. Translation gives CASSPGTGFSPLHF.

This chain connects TRBV3-1 (or the pseudogene TRBV3-2) to TRBJ2-2; D gene unclear. The CDR3 length is 13 residues. Germline CDR1 and CDR2: LGHDT and YNNKEL (reference sequence). V was trimmed by 1 base and J by 7 bases, leaving 7 bases between them. DNA of the CDR3: TGTGCCAGCAGCCAAGTGCTAGACGGGGAGCTGTTTTTT. Translation: CASSQVLDGELFF.

V is TRBV6-5 and J is TRBJ2-7, with 14 bases matching TRBD2. CDR1 and CDR2 (germline): MNHEY, SVGAGI. The CDR3 is 16 amino acids. V was pared by 4 bases and J by 3 bases, with 5 bases of the junction left unmatched. This CDR3 reads CASSFGLAGGLYEQYF. Written as DNA, the CDR3 is TGTGCCAGCAGTTTCGGACTAGCGGGGGGCCTCTACGAGCAGTACTTC.

This chain uses TRBV9 with TRBJ1-2; D gene uncertain. This CDR3 comprises 12 residues. Deletions cut 0 bases from V and 4 bases from J, with 4 bases between. CDR1 and CDR2 (germline): SGDLS, YYNGEE. The CDR3 loop is CASSVDGYGYTF. For the CDR3, the DNA is TGTGCCAGCAGCGTAGACGGCTATGGCTACACCTTC.